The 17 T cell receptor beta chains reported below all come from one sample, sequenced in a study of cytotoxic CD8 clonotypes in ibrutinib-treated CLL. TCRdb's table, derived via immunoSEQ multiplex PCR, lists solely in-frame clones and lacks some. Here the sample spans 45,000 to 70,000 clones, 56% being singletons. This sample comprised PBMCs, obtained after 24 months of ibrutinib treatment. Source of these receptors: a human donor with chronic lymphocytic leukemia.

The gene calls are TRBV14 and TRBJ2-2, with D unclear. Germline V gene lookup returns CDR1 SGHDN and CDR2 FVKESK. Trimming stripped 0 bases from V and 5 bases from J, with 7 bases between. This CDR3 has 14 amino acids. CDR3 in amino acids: CASSQDHWTGELFF. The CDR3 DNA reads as TGTGCCAGCAGCCAAGATCATTGGACCGGGGAGCTGTTTTTT.

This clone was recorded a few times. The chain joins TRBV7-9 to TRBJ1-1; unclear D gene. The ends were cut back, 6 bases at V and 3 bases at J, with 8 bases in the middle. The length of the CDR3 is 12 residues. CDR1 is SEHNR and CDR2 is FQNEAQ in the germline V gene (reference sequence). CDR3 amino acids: CASSKVDTEAFF. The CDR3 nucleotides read TGTGCCAGCAGTAAAGTGGACACTGAAGCTTTCTTT.

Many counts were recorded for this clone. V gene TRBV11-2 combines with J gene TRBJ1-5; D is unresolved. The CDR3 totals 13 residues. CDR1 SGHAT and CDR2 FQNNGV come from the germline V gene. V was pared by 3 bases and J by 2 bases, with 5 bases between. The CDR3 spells CASSFGGNQPQHF. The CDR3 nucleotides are TGTGCCAGCAGCTTCGGGGGCAATCAGCCCCAGCATTTT.

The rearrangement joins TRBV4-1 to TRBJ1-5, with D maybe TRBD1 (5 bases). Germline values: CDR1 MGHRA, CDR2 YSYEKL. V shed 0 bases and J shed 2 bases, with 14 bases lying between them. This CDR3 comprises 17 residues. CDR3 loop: CASSQDAGGARNQPQHF. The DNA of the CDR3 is TGCGCCAGCAGCCAAGATGCTGGAGGGGCCCGCAATCAGCCCCAGCATTTT.

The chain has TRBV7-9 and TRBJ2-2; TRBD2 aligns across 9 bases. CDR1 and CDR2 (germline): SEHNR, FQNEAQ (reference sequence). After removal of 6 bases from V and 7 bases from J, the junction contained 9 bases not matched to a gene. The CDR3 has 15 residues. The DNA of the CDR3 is TGTGCCAGCAGTTCCCAAGGACTAGCGTACGGGGAGCTGTTTTTT. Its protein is CASSSQGLAYGELFF.

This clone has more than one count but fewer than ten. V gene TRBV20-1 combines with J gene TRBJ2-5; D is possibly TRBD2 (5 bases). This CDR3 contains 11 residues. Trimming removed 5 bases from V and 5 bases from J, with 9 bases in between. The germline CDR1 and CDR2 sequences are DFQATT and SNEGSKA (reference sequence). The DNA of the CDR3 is TGCAGTGCTTACCGCGGGGAGACCCAGTACTTC. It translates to CSAYRGETQYF.

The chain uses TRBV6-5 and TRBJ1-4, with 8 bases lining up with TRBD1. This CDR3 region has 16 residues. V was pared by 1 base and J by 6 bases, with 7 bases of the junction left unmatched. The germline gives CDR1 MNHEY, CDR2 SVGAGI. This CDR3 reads CASSYLDRVRDEKLFF. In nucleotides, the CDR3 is TGTGCCAGCAGTTACTTGGACAGGGTTCGCGATGAAAAACTGTTTTTT.

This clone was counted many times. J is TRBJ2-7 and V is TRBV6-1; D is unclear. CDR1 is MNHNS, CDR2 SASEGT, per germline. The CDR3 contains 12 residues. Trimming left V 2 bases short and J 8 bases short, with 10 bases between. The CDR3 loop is CASSETSLKQYV. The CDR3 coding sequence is TGTGCCAGCAGTGAAACCTCCTTAAAGCAGTACGTC.

The CDR3 DNA reads TGTGCCAGTTCCTACTTCGACAGTGAAGCTTTCTTT. It specifies CASSYFDSEAFF. The chain recombines TRBV19 with TRBJ1-1; possible D gene TRBD1, 5 bases. This CDR3 contains 12 residues. Between the trimmed V and J ends, which lost 8 bases and 7 bases, there was a span of 14 bases. Germline V gene lookup returns CDR1 LNHDA and CDR2 SQIVND (reference sequence).

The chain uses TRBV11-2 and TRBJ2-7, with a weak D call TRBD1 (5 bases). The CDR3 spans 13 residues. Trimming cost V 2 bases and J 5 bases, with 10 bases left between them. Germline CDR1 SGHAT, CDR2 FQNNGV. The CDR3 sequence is CASSLIGQNEQYF. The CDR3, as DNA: TGTGCCAGCAGCTTAATCGGACAAAACGAGCAGTACTTC. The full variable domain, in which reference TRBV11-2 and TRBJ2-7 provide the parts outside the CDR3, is EAGVAQSPRYKIIEKRQSVAFWCNPISGHATLYWYQQILGQGPKLLIQFQNNGVVDDSQLPKDRFSAERLKGVDSTLKIQPAKLEDSAVYLCASSLIGQNEQYFGPGTRLTVT.

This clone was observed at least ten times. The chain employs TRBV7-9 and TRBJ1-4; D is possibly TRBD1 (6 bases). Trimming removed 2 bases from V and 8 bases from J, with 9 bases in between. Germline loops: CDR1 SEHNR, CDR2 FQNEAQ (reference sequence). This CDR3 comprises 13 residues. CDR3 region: CASSLQGREKLFF. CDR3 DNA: TGTGCCAGCAGCTTACAGGGGAGGGAAAAACTGTTTTTT.

Here the CDR3 reads CASSYLDRSTDTQYF. The CDR3 DNA sequence: TGTGCCAGCAGCTATCTAGACAGGAGCACAGATACGCAGTATTTT. The chain is built from TRBV7-2 and TRBJ2-3; tentatively, D is TRBD1 (6 bases). CDR1 is SGHTA, CDR2 FQGNSA, per germline. Between the trimmed V and J ends, which lost 4 bases and 0 bases, there was a span of 11 bases. The CDR3 has 15 amino acids.

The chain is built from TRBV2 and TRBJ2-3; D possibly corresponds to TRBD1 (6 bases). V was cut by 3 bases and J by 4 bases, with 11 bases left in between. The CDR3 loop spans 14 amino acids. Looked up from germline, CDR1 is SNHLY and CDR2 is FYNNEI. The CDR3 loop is CASSERGKADTQYF. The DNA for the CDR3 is TGTGCCAGCAGTGAGAGGGGGAAGGCAGATACGCAGTATTTT.

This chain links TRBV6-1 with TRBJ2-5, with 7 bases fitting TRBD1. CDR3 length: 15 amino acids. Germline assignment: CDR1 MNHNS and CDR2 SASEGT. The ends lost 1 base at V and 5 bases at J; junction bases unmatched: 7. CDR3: CASSEGGTVRETQYF. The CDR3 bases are TGTGCCAGCAGTGAAGGGGGGACAGTTCGGGAGACCCAGTACTTC.

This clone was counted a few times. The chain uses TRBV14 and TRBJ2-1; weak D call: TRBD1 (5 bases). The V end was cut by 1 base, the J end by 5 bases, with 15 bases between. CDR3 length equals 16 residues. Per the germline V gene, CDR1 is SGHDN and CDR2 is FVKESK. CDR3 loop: CASSQVSGILDNEQFF. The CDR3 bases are TGTGCCAGCAGCCAAGTCTCAGGGATCCTAGACAATGAGCAGTTCTTC. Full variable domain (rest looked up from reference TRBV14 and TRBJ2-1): EAGVTQFPSHSVIEKGQTVTLRCDPISGHDNLYWYRRVMGKEIKFLLHFVKESKQDESGMPNNRFLAERTGGTYSTLKVQPAELEDSGVYFCASSQVSGILDNEQFFGPGTRLTVL.

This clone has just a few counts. The CDR3 DNA is TGTGCCATCAGGGGGACCTCCTCAAAGACTGGGGACACTGAAGCTTTCTTT. This encodes CAIRGTSSKTGDTEAFF. The chain carries TRBV10-3 and TRBJ1-1; perhaps TRBD1 as D (5 bases). CDR1 and CDR2 (germline): ENHRY, SYGVKD. The CDR3 is made up of 17 amino acids. The V end was cut by 6 bases, the J end by 3 bases, with 23 bases between.

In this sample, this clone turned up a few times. CDR3 coding DNA: TGTGCCAGTAGTATCTCTTTTTCGGGCAATCAGCCCCAGCATTTT. It codes for CASSISFSGNQPQHF. V gene TRBV19 combines with J gene TRBJ1-5; no firm D call. The V end lost 3 bases, the J end lost 2 bases, and 11 bases lay between the germline ends. Looked up from germline, CDR1 is LNHDA and CDR2 is SQIVND (reference sequence). The CDR3 is 15 residues long.